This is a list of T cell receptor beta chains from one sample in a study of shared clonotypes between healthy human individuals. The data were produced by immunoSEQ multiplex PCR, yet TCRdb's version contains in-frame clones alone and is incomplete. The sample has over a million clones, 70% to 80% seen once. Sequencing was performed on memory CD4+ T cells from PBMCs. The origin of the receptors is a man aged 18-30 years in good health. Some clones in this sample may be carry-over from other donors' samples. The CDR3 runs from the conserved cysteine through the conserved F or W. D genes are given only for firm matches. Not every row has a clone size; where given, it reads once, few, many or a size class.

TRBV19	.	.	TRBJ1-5	TGTGCCAGTAAGGGTATGCGACCCCGGAATCAGGCCCAGCATTTT	CASKGMRPRNQAQHF
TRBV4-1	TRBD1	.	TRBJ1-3	TGCGCCAGCAGCCGAGGGACAGGGACTGGAAACACCATATATTTT	CASSRGTGTGNTIYF
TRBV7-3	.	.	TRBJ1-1	TGTGCCAGCAGCTTAAGGGGGGCATCTGAAGCTTTCTTT	CASSLRGASEAFF
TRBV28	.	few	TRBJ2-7	TGTGCCAGCAGTTTATTTCAGGCGACCTACGAGCAGTACTTC	CASSLFQATYEQYF
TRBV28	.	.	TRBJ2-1	TGTGCCAGCAGTGACGGACTGTCCGGCTACAATGAGCAGTTCTTC	CASSDGLSGYNEQFF
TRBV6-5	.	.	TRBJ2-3	TGTGCCAGCAGTTCCCAGCCAGCCACCTCCACAGATACGCAGTATTTT	CASSSQPATSTDTQYF
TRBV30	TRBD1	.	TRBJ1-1	TGTGCCTGGAGGGACCGGGACAGGAACACTGAAGCTTTCTTT	CAWRDRDRNTEAFF
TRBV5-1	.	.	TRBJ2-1	TGCGCCAGCAGCTTGGCCGAGGCTAACAATGAGCAGTTCTTC	CASSLAEANNEQFF
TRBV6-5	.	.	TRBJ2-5	TGTGCCAGCAGTTACAAAATCCAAGAGACCCAGTACTTC	CASSYKIQETQYF
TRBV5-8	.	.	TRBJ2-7	TGTGCCCAGGGACGTAGGGCCGCGGACGAGCAGTACTTC	CAQGRRAADEQYF
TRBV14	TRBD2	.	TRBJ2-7	TGTGCCAGCAGCCAAGCCGGGACTAGGACCTACGAGCAGTACTTC	CASSQAGTRTYEQYF
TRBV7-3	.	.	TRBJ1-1	TGTGCCAGCAGCGCAATCTCAGGGGCGTCGTATGCTACGAACACTGAAGCTTTCTTT	CASSAISGASYATNTEAFF
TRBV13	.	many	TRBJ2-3	TGTGCCAGCAGCTTAGCACAGGGAATCATCACAGATACGCAGTATTTT	CASSLAQGIITDTQYF
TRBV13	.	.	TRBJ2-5	TGTGCCAGCAGCCCAGGGGCCGGACTAGAACAGACCCAGTACTTC	CASSPGAGLEQTQYF
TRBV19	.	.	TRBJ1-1	TGTGCCAGTAGTATTAGAGGGAACACTGAAGCTTTCTTT	CASSIRGNTEAFF
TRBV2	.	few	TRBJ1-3	TGTGCCAGCAGTGCAACCCCCGGAAACACCATATATTTT	CASSATPGNTIYF
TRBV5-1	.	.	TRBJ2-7	TGCGCCAGCAGCTCGGACGGGACAGGGACAGCGGGAGGGGTCACCCAGTACTTC	CASSSDGTGTAGGVTQYF
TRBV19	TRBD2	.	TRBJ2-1	TGTGCCAGTAGTGCGGGAGGGTACAATGAGCAGTTCTTC	CASSAGGYNEQFF
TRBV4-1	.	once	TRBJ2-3	TGCGCCAGCAGCCTAGGACAGCCAGATACGCAGTATTTT	CASSLGQPDTQYF
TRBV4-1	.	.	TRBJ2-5	TGCGCCAGCAGCCAAGAGAGGGGCAGGGAGACCCAGTACTTC	CASSQERGRETQYF
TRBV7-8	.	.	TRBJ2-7	TGTGCCAGCAGCTTACTTACCGGGGGTATCGAGCAGTACTTC	CASSLLTGGIEQYF
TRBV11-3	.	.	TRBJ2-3	TGTGCCAGCAGCTTAGGCGGGGTCCGGGGTACGCAGTATTTT	CASSLGGVRGTQYF
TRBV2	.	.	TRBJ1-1	TGTGCCAGCAGCACCACAGAGGCGAACACTGAAGCTTTCTTT	CASSTTEANTEAFF
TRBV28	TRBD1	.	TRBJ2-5	TGTGCCAGCAGGGCCGGGACAGGGGGCCAGGAGACCCAGTACTTC	CASRAGTGGQETQYF
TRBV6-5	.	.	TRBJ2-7	TGTGCCAGCAGTTCAGAGGTAGAGCAGTACTTC	CASSSEVEQYF
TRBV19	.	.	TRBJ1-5	TGTGCCAGTCGCGTCCTCGACAGTCATAGCAATCAGCCCCAGCATTTT	CASRVLDSHSNQPQHF
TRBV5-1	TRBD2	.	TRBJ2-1	TGCGCCAGCAGCCCCGGGACTAGCCCGAACAATGAGCAGTTCTTC	CASSPGTSPNNEQFF
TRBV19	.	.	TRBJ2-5	TGTGCCAGTAGCCCCAAAAGGATGGGGGGCGAAGAGACCCAGTACTTC	CASSPKRMGGEETQYF
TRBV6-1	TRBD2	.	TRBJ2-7	TGTGCCAGCAGCGCCTCGGGGGGATACTACGAGCAGTACTTC	CASSASGGYYEQYF
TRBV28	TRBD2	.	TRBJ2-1	TGTGCCAGCCGGAGAGGACTAGAGATCAATGAGCAGTTCTTC	CASRRGLEINEQFF
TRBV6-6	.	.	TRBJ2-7	TGTGCCAGCACCCAGGACGGGACGACGGGCCACGAGCAGTACTTC	CASTQDGTTGHEQYF
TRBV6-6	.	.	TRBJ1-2	TGTGCCAGCAGTTCAGGGGACTACTATGGCTACACCTTC	CASSSGDYYGYTF
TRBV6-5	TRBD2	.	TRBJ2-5	TGTGCCAGCAGCGTAGCGGGAGGTGTTTGGGAGACCCAGTACTTC	CASSVAGGVWETQYF
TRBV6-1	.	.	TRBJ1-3	TGTGCCAGCAGTGAGAGTGGAAGTCGGGGTACTGGAAACACCATATATTTT	CASSESGSRGTGNTIYF
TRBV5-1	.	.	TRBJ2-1	TGCGCCAGCAGCCGAAAGACGAGGGAAAATGAGCAGTTCTTC	CASSRKTRENEQFF
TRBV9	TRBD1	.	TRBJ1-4	TGTGCCAGCAGCGCCAGGGGGCAAACTAATGAAAAACTGTTTTTT	CASSARGQTNEKLFF
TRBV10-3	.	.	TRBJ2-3	TGTGCCATCAGAGGACAGACCACAGATACGCAGTATTTT	CAIRGQTTDTQYF
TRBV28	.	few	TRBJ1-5	TGTGCCGGGAAGGGGACCCCTAATCAGCCCCAGCATTTT	CAGKGTPNQPQHF
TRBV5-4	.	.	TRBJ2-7	TGTGCCAGCAGCTTAGCTCAGGACTCCTACGAGCAGTACTTC	CASSLAQDSYEQYF
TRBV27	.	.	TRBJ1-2	TGTGCCAGCAGTTTTAAGGCAGGGAACGGCTACACCTTC	CASSFKAGNGYTF
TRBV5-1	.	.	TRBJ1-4	TGCGCCAGCAGCTTGGGGCCTAATGAAAAACTGTTTTTT	CASSLGPNEKLFF
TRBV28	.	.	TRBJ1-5	TGTGCCAGCACTGGACGGAAAGATCAGCCCCAGCATTTT	CASTGRKDQPQHF
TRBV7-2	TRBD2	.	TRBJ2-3	TGTGCCAGCAGCTTAAGATTAGCGGGAGGGGGGGCGCAGTATTTT	CASSLRLAGGGAQYF
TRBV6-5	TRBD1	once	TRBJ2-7	TGTGCCAGCACCCGACCGGGACAGGGGGGCTACGAGCAGTACTTC	CASTRPGQGGYEQYF
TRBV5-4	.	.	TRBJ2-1	TGTGCCAGCAGCTTATACATGGGGGAGCCGGAGTTCTTC	CASSLYMGEPEFF